This TCR beta chain appears in the sequencing data of a study of beta chain features in type 1 diabetes. General study findings and limits: Moderate yet significant TCRB CDR3 shortening was seen in Type 1 diabetes patients in all four CD4+ subsets. VDJ junctions from patients with type 1 diabetes contained fewer insertions and more deletions. Patients and controls would be equally affected if PCR favored shorter templates.

Comments on this clone: Antigen unknown.

Of the isolated RNA, all was reverse transcribed, and so the sequenced material was expressed TCRB transcripts. Samples of naive, central memory and regulatory T cells yielded a mean of around 3.4 million reads. The data were produced by immunoSEQ multiplex PCR, yet TCRdb's version contains in-frame clones alone and is incomplete. The sample has 140,000 or so clones, more than 10% seen once; the top ten hold around 1.4%. Every donor had blood drawn once into heparin, approximately 0.11 L on average. The sequence was collected from a man younger than 35 with type 1 diabetes. Sequencing was done on a sample of central memory CD4+ T cells from blood.

CDR3 DNA sequence: TGTGCCAGCAGACTACAGGGGAGGAACTACGAGCAGTACTTC. Its translation: CASRLQGRNYEQYF. This chain connects TRBV28 to TRBJ2-7; perhaps TRBD1 as D (7 bases). CDR1 and CDR2 (germline): MDHEN, SYDVKM. This CDR3 has 14 residues. V was shortened by 6 bases and J by 3 bases, with 15 bases between the two germline ends. The variable domain in full, completed from reference TRBV28 and TRBJ2-7, reads DVKVTQSSRYLVKRTGEKVFLECVQDMDHENMFWYRQDPGLGLRLIYFSYDVKMKEKGDIPEGYSVSREKKERFSLILESASTNQTSMYLCASRLQGRNYEQYFGPGTRLTVT.